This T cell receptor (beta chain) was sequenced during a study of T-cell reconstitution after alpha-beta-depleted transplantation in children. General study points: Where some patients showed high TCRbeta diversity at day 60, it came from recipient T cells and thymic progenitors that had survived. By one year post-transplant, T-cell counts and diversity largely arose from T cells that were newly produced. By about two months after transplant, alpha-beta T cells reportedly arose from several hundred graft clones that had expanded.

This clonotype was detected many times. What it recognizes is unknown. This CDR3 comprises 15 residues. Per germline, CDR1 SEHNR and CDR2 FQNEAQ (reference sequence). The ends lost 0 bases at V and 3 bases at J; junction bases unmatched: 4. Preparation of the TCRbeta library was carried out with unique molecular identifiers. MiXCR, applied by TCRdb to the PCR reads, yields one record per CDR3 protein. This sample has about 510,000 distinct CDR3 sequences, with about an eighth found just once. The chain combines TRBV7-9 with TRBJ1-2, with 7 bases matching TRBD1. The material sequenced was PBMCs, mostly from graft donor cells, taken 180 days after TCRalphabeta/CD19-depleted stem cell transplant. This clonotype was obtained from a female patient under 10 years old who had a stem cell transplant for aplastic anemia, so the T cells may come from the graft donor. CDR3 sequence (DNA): TGTGCCAGCAGCTTAGCAGGGGGCGGGGACTATGGCTACACCTTC. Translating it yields CASSLAGGGDYGYTF.